The T cell receptor (beta chain) under discussion was sequenced for a study of blood T cell repertoires in COVID-19. Study overall: T cells, B-cell-depleted T cells, or PBMCs provided the cDNA or gDNA that served as material.

Germline CDR1 SGHRS, CDR2 YFSETQ. The CDR3 contains 15 residues. The V and J ends lost 0 bases and 1 base respectively, with 8 bases between them. This clone has a handful of counts. As originally analysed: Researchers report that nucleated cell counts were estimated from reference gene primer amplification. The data were produced by immunoSEQ multiplex PCR, yet TCRdb's version contains in-frame clones alone and is incomplete. V and J calls and clone size are those listed in that table; D and trimming were worked out from the DNA. This table has approximately 170,000 clones, 80% to 90% appearing once.

The genes are TRBV5-1 and TRBJ1-5; no definite D call. This sequence originates from a woman aged 70 to 79 with acute or convalescent COVID-19. What was sequenced was peripheral blood. The CDR3 here is CASSLDGKSNQPQHF. CDR3 in DNA: TGCGCCAGCAGCTTGGACGGGAAGAGCAATCAGCCCCAGCATTTT. Full variable domain (remainder filled in from reference TRBV5-1 and TRBJ1-5): KAGVTQTPRYLIKTRGQQVTLSCSPISGHRSVSWYQQTPGQGLQFLFEYFSETQRNKGNFPGRFSGRQFSNSRSEMNVSTLELGDSALYLCASSLDGKSNQPQHFGDGTRLSIL.